Here is one TCR beta chain with its context. The data were taken from a study of shared T cell receptors in the human thymus. TCRdb keeps only in-frame clones here, not all; method: immunoSEQ multiplex PCR. This repertoire shows around 730,000 clones, 75% to 90% found once; its top ten account for more than 0.01%. CDR1 is SGHDN, CDR2 FVKESK, per germline. The V end was cut by 0 bases, the J end by 5 bases, with 11 bases between. This CDR3 is 16 amino acids long. Separately, the same data were catalogued under a study of human thymus T cells. That publication notes: Congenital heart defects were the reason for the corrective surgery that the donors, healthy Finnish infants, were having.

The chain uses TRBV14 and TRBJ1-6; TRBD1 might be the D (5 bases). Sequencing was carried out using thymocytes. This receptor was identified in a girl under three years old with a congenital heart defect. The CDR3 DNA follows: TGTGCCAGCAGCCAAGAGGAGGGGACCGATAATTCACCCCTCCACTTT. Amino acids: CASSQEEGTDNSPLHF.